A single sample is the source of the 14 T cell receptor beta chains below, sequenced in a study of shared clonotypes between healthy human individuals. Here immunoSEQ multiplex PCR was the method, and the copy in TCRdb shows in-frame clones only, minus some. The table records about 1.1 million clones, around 77% of them present only once. The sequenced material came from memory CD4+ T cells from PBMCs. Documented subset: CD45RA-negative fraction. Receptors originate from a man aged 18-30 years in good health. Some clones in this sample may be carry-over from other donors' samples.

The genes are TRBV13 and TRBJ2-5; a weak D match, TRBD2 (6 bases). CDR3 length equals 20 residues. In germline, CDR1 is PRHDT, CDR2 FYEKMQ (reference sequence). Trimming stripped 2 bases from V and 3 bases from J, with 28 bases between. CDR3 coding DNA: TGTGCCAGCAGCTTAAGTCCTTTTCGGGGGTCCGGTTGGGTAGAAGAGACCCAGTACTTC. It codes for CASSLSPFRGSGWVEETQYF.

The chain is built from TRBV27 and TRBJ1-5; tentatively, D is TRBD1 (6 bases). Germline V gene sequence: CDR1 MNHEY, CDR2 SMNVEV (reference sequence). The CDR3 length is 15 residues. The V and J ends lost 3 bases and 0 bases respectively, with 9 bases between them. The CDR3 region is CASSFQGGSNQPQHF. CDR3 DNA sequence: TGTGCCAGCAGTTTCCAAGGGGGTAGCAATCAGCCCCAGCATTTT.

This chain links TRBV7-2 with TRBJ2-5; D not certain. This CDR3 contains 14 residues. V was trimmed by 5 bases and J by 5 bases, leaving 15 bases between them. Germline V gives CDR1 SGHTA, CDR2 FQGNSA. The CDR3 loop is CASSPRSVRETQYF. The CDR3 nucleotides read TGTGCCAGCAGCCCTAGATCAGTTAGGGAGACCCAGTACTTC.

This chain links TRBV7-2 with TRBJ2-5; 15 bases fit TRBD2. Losses at the gene ends were 0 bases for V and 2 bases for J; bases not matched to a gene: 7. Germline CDR1 SGHTA, CDR2 FQGNSA. The CDR3 is made up of 19 amino acids. This chain's CDR3 is CASSLAGLAGGGSQETQYF. DNA for the CDR3: TGTGCCAGCAGCTTAGCGGGACTAGCGGGAGGCGGATCACAAGAGACCCAGTACTTC.

This clone came up many times. The gene calls are TRBV28 and TRBJ1-1; D is unclear. The germline V gene encodes CDR1 MDHEN and CDR2 SYDVKM. The CDR3 is 12 amino acids. V gave up 8 bases and J gave up 3 bases, with 10 bases separating them. CDR3 coding DNA: TGTGCCAGCGCCCTCGGGTACACTGAAGCTTTCTTT. As protein: CASALGYTEAFF.

A word on this clone: The junction and the germline gene differ at one end; a read error may be behind it. The J gene is TRBJ1-2, the V gene TRBV20-1, with D unresolved. The length of the CDR3 is 9 residues. Looked up from germline, CDR1 is DFQATT and CDR2 is SNEGSKA (reference sequence). The CDR3 sequence: CSATFPEAF. DNA of the CDR3: TGCAGTGCTACGTTTCCGGAAGCCTTC.

This clone showed up many times. One end of the junction does not line up with germline, which may come from a read error. The chain recombines TRBV28 with TRBJ2-1, with 8 bases lining up with TRBD1. Germline lookup yields CDR1 MDHEN and CDR2 SYDVKM. The CDR3 runs 12 residues. Written as DNA, the CDR3 is TGTGCCAGCAGTCTACCGTCGGACAGGGTGGTCTTC. Its translation: CASSLPSDRVVF. Full variable domain (outside the CDR3, taken from reference TRBV28 and TRBJ2-1): DVKVTQSSRYLVKRTGEKVFLECVQDMDHENMFWYRQDPGLGLRLIYFSYDVKMKEKGDIPEGYSVSREKKERFSLILESASTNQTSMYLCASSLPSDRVVFGPGTRLTVL.

To note about this clone: Other nucleotide sequences from this sample produce the same CDR3. This chain uses TRBV6-4 with TRBJ2-1; 9 bases are shared with TRBD2. V was pared by 5 bases and J by 4 bases, with 6 bases of the junction left unmatched. CDR3 length equals 15 residues. CDR1 is MRHNA and CDR2 is SNTAGT in the germline V gene. CDR3 in amino acids: CASSLLAGVYNEQFF. DNA for the CDR3: TGTGCCAGCAGTCTACTAGCGGGTGTTTACAATGAGCAGTTCTTC.

V gene TRBV11-2 combines with J gene TRBJ2-3, with D perhaps TRBD1 or TRBD2 (5 bases each). CDR3 length: 13 amino acids. V was cut by 1 base and J by 6 bases, with 8 bases left in between. Germline V lookup: CDR1 SGHAT, CDR2 FQNNGV. The CDR3: CASSLAWGDTQYF. CDR3 DNA: TGTGCCAGCAGCTTAGCTTGGGGGGATACGCAGTATTTT.

The V and J genes are TRBV7-9 and TRBJ2-6, with D hard to call. CDR1 is SEHNR and CDR2 is FQNEAQ in the germline V gene (reference sequence). Trimming took off 1 base at V and 7 bases at J, with 8 bases between the two ends. This CDR3 is built from 14 residues. Here the CDR3 DNA reads TGTGCCAGCAGCTTAGTCTCGCGAGCCAACGTCCTGACTTTC. Its translation is CASSLVSRANVLTF.

The rearrangement joins TRBV6-5 to TRBJ2-7; 10 nucleotides match TRBD1. The CDR3 covers 13 residues. Germline-derived CDR1 and CDR2 are MNHEY and SVGAGI. V was clipped by 5 bases and J by 9 bases; unmatched bases: 7. The CDR3 nucleotides are TGTGCCAGCAGTCAGCCGGGACAGGGGTGGCAGTACTTC. Translating it yields CASSQPGQGWQYF.

Remarks on this clone: This may arise from a read error, as a much more abundant clone is one base away. The V gene is TRBV27, the J gene TRBJ1-1; 9 positions match TRBD1. The CDR3 runs 16 residues. The germline CDR1 and CDR2 sequences are MNHEY and SMNVEV (reference sequence). CDR3 residues: CASSSPYRGQNAEAFF. The CDR3 DNA follows: TGTGCCAGCAGTTCCCCCTACAGGGGGCAGAACGCTGAAGCTTTCTTT.

The chain uses TRBV5-1 and TRBJ2-3, with 10 bases fitting TRBD2. The germline gives CDR1 SGHRS, CDR2 YFSETQ. The CDR3 runs 16 residues. Losses at the gene ends were 3 bases for V and 4 bases for J; bases not matched to a gene: 8. CDR3 in DNA: TGCGCCAGCAGCTCCGGACTAGCGGAGGGTTCAGATACGCAGTATTTT. Its protein is CASSSGLAEGSDTQYF.

The V gene is TRBV7-6, the J gene TRBJ2-7; D is perhaps TRBD1 or TRBD2 (6 bases each). The germline V and J ends were trimmed by 5 bases and 4 bases, with 18 bases remaining between them. The germline CDR1 and CDR2 sequences are SGHVS and FNYEAQ. This CDR3 spans 15 amino acids. Here the CDR3 DNA reads TGTGCCAGCAGCGGGGGGCTTGCGGGGAATTACGAGCAGTACTTC. Protein: CASSGGLAGNYEQYF. The complete variable domain, with remaining parts taken from reference TRBV7-6 and TRBJ2-7, reads GAGVSQSPRYKVTKRGQDVALRCDPISGHVSLYWYRQALGQGPEFLTYFNYEAQQDKSGLPNDRFSAERPEGSISTLTIQRTEQRDSAMYRCASSGGLAGNYEQYFGPGTRLTVT.